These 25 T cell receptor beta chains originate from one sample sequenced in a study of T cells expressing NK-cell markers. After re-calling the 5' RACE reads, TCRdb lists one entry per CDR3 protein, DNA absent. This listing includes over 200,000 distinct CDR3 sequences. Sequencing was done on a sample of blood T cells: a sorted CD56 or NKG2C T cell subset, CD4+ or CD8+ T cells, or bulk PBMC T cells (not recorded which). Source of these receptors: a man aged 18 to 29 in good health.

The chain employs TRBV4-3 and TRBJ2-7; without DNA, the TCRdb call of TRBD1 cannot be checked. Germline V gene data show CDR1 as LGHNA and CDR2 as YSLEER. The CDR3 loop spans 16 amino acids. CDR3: CASSQDGGDTTYEQYF.

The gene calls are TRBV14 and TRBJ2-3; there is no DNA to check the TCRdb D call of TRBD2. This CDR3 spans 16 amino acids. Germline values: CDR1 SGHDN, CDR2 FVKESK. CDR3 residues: CASSLTGTSPADTQYF. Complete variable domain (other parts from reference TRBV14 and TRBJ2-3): EAGVTQFPSHSVIEKGQTVTLRCDPISGHDNLYWYRRVMGKEIKFLLHFVKESKQDESGMPNNRFLAERTGGTYSTLKVQPAELEDSGVYFCASSLTGTSPADTQYFGPGTRLTVL.

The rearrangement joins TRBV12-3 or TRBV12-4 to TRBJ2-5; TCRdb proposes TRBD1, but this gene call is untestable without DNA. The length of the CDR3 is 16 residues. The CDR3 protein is CASSFDRENPKETQYF.

CDR3 protein: CSASRTGVVVHF. V gene TRBV20-1 combines with J gene TRBJ1-5. Per germline, CDR1 DFQATT and CDR2 SNEGSKA (reference sequence). The CDR3 is 12 residues long.

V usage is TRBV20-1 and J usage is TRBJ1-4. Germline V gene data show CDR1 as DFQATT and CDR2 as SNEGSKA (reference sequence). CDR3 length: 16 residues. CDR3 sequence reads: CSARALRLHTNEKLFF.

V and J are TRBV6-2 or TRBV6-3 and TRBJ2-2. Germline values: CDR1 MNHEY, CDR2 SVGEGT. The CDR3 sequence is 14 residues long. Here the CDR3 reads CASSYSGNTGELFF.

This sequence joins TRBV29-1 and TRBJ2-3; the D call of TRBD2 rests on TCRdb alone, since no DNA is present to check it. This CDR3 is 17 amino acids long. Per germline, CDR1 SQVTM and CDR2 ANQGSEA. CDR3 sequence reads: CSVGGLLEALRTDTQYF.

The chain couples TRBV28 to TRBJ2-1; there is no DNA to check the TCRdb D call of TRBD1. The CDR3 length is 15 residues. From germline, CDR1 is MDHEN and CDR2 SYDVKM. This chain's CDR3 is CASWGQGINYNEQFF.

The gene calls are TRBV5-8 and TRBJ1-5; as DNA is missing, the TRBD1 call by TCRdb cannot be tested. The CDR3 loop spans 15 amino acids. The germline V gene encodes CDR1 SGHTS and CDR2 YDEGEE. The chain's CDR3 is CASSQGQLSNQPQHF.

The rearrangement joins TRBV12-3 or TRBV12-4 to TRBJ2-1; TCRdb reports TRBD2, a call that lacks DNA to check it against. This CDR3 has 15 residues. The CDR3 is CASRLTSGTYNEQFF.

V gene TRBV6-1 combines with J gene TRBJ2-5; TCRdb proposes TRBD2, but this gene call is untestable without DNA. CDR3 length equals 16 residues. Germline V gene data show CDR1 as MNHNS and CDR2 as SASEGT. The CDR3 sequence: CASRPIRPTVEETQYF.

CDR3 sequence: CASSRDRVETQYF. The chain links TRBV11-2 to TRBJ2-5; TCRdb designates TRBD1, a call that cannot be tested without DNA. This CDR3 contains 13 residues. Germline CDR1 reads SGHAT; CDR2 reads FQNNGV.

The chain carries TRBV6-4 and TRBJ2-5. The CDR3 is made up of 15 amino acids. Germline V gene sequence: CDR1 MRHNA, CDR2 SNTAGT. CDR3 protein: CASSDPDKAVGTQYF.

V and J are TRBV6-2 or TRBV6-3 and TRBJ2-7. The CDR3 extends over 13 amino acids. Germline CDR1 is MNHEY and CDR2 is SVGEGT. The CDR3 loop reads CASSSHSNYEQYF.

The CDR3 is CASSRFSGPLMTQYF. This sequence joins TRBV3-1 and TRBJ2-5; with no DNA, the TCRdb D assignment of TRBD1 cannot be verified. The CDR3 covers 15 residues. Germline assignment: CDR1 LGHDT and CDR2 YNNKEL (reference sequence).

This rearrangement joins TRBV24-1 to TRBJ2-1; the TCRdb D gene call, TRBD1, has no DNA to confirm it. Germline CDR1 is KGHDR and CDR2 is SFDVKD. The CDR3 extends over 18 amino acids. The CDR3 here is CATSDLAPPGQGGNEQFF.

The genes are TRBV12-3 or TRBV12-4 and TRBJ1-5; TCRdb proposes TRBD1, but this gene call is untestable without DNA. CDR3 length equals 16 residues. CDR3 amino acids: CASSLGTGSSNQPQHF.

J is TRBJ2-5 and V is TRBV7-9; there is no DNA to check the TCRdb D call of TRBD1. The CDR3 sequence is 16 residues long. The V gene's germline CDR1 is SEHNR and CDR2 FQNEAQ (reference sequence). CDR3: CASRRGGGTGQETQYF.

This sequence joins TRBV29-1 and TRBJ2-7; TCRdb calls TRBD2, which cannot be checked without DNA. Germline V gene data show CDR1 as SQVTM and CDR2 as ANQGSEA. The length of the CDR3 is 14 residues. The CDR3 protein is CSAVTSPYSYEQYF.

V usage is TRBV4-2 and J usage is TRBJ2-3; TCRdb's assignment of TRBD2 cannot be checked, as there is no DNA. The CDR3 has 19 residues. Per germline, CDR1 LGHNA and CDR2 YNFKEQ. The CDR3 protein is CASSPRREGRTVITDTQYF.

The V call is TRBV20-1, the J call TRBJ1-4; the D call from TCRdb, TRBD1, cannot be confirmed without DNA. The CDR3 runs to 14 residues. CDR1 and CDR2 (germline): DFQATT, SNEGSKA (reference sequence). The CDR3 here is CSAELPGAREKLFF.

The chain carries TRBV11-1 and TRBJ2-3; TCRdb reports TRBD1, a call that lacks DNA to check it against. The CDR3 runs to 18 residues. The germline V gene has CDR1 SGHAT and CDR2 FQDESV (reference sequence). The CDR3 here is CASSSPPADSSGTDTQYF.

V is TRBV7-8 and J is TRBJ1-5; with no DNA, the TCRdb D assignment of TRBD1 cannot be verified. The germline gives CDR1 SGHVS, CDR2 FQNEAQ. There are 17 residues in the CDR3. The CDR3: CASSLEGGRGRIQPQHF.

The CDR3 loop reads CASSLARSGHNTGELFF. This chain joins TRBV5-1 and TRBJ2-2; no DNA is available, so the TRBD2 call from TCRdb remains unchecked. The CDR3 runs 17 residues. Germline CDR1 SGHRS, CDR2 YFSETQ.

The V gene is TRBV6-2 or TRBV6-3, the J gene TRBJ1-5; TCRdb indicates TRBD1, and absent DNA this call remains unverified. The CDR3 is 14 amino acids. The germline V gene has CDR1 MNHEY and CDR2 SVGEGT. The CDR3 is CASSYPTGSQPQHF.